This T cell receptor beta chain appears in the sequencing data of a study of T cell responses to AZD1222 COVID-19 vaccine. Profiled with immunoSEQ multiplex PCR; TCRdb holds only in-frame clones, not every one. The sample shows 110,000 to 150,000 clones, approximately 91% of them seen only once. Germline V CDR1 and CDR2: SGHRS, YFSETQ. This CDR3 has 17 residues. V was clipped by 5 bases and J by 2 bases; unmatched bases: 12. The TCR was taken from an adult who received the AZD1222 COVID-19 vaccine. This chain connects TRBV5-1 to TRBJ1-2, with 10 bases that match TRBD1. The sample here was peripheral blood, taken 28 days after the second AZD1222 dose. CDR3 amino acids: CASRPDRGRGGNYGYTF. The CDR3, as DNA: TGCGCCAGCAGGCCCGACAGGGGGCGCGGGGGGAACTATGGCTACACCTTC.